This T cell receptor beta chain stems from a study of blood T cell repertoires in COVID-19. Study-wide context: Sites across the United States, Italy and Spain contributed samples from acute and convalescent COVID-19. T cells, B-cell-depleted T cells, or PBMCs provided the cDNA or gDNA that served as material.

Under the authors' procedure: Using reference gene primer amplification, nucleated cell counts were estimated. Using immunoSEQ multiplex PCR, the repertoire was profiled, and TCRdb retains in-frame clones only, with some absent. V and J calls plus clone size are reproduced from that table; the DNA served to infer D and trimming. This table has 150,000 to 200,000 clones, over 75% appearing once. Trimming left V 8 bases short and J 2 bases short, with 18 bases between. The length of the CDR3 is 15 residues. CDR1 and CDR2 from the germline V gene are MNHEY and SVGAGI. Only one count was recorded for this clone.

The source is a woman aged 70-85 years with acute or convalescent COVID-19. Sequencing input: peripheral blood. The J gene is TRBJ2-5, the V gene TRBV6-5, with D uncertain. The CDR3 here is CASRIDPAGQETQYF. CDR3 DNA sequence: TGTGCCAGCCGGATTGATCCCGCAGGTCAAGAGACCCAGTACTTC.